This T cell receptor (beta chain) was found in a study of Ad26.COV2.S vaccination and SARS-CoV-2 variants. Study details: Ad26.COV2.S given intramuscularly, once or twice 56 days apart.

Method: immunoSEQ multiplex PCR; TCRdb's copy keeps in-frame clones and lacks some. The sample holds approximately 480,000 clones, roughly 85% seen once. Notes on this clone: Its antigen is not known.

The germline V and J ends were trimmed by 1 base and 4 bases, with 8 bases remaining between them. CDR3 length: 14 amino acids. The germline V gene encodes CDR1 SGHDT and CDR2 YYEEEE. Described treatment: roughly 20 received Ad26.COV2.S at low or high dose, single or two shots; about 5 received placebo; per-sample allocation not given. Day 63 after the first injection of vaccine or placebo was the sampling time. Built on an Ad26 vector, the vaccine expressed Wuhan-strain SARS-CoV-2 spike. Findings and caveats of the study: Marked by substantial breadth, spike-specific CD8+ and CD4+ T cell responses were reportedly seen after vaccination. There was a possibility that the TCR breadth and depth analyses underestimated total T cell responses.

This rearrangement joins TRBV5-6 to TRBJ2-2; tentatively, D is TRBD2 (7 bases). The sequencing used peripheral blood, collected in a trial of Ad26.COV2.S vaccine versus placebo. The sequence was obtained from a person between 18 and 59 years old who received the Ad26.COV2.S COVID-19 vaccine or a placebo. The CDR3 DNA follows: TGTGCCAGCAGCTTGAGGGGGGGCACCGGGGAGCTGTTTTTT. This codes for CASSLRGGTGELFF.